Included here is one T cell receptor (beta chain) sequence, with context. TCRdb fed the 5' RACE reads into MiXCR, producing one record per CDR3 protein. The table shows about 690,000 distinct CDR3 sequences, with 5.5% to 7.5% occurring only once. The record originates from a study of identical twins. The TCR originated in a man between 18 and 29 years old in good health. Material: naive T cells sorted from blood.

The DNA of the CDR3 is TGCAGTGCTAGAGATCTCTCTGGGAAGGGAGATACGCAGTATTTT. It is translated as CSARDLSGKGDTQYF. This chain connects TRBV20-1 to TRBJ2-3; D is unresolved. Germline lookup yields CDR1 DFQATT and CDR2 SNEGSKA (reference sequence). Trimming took 0 bases from V and 5 from J, leaving 15 bases between them. This CDR3 comprises 15 residues.